This TCR beta chain was sequenced for a study of cytomegalovirus exposure and HLA in healthy donors. Study-wide results and caveats: TCR sequences were mostly rare, though some public TCRs occurred in many donors.

Turning to this clone: The target antigen is unknown.

Amplification used 60 Vbeta primers and 13 Jbeta primers. Profiling relied on immunoSEQ multiplex PCR, and the TCRdb table lists in-frame clones only, not all of them. The profile shows hundreds of thousands of clones, roughly 82% of them singletons. CDR3 length equals 15 residues. The germline CDR1 and CDR2 sequences are MNHEY and SMNVEV (reference sequence). V was pared by 5 bases and J by 3 bases, with 8 bases of the junction left unmatched. The specimen sequenced was PBMCs. This chain joins TRBV27 and TRBJ2-3; TRBD1 aligns across 7 bases. The receptor's source is a man aged 40-50 years in good health and CMV-seropositive. The CDR3 spells CASSPQGPFTDTQYF. The CDR3, as DNA: TGTGCCAGCAGTCCACAGGGGCCATTTACAGATACGCAGTATTTT.